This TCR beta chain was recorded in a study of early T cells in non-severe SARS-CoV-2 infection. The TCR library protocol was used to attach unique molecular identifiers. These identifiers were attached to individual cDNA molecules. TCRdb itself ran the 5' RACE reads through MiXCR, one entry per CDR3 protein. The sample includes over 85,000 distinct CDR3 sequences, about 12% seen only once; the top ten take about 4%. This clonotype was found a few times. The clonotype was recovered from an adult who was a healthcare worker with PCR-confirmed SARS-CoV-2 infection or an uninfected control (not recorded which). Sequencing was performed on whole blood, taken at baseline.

The chain's CDR3 is CASSHDGGASYNEQFF. In DNA form, the CDR3 reads TGTGCCAGCAGCCACGATGGGGGGGCCTCCTACAATGAGCAGTTCTTC. The chain recombines TRBV11-3 with TRBJ2-1; D is perhaps TRBD2 (7 bases). V was cut by 5 bases and J by 0 bases, with 14 bases left in between. The V gene's germline CDR1 is SGHNT and CDR2 YENEEA. CDR3 length equals 16 residues.